Listed below are T cell receptor beta chains from one sample, sequenced in a study of T cell responses to AZD1222 COVID-19 vaccine. Generated by immunoSEQ multiplex PCR, the TCRdb table keeps only in-frame clones and is missing some. The sample records around 110,000 clones, 85% to 95% being singletons. The sequencing used peripheral blood, collected on day 0 of AZD1222 vaccination. The origin of the receptors is an adult in good health. CDR3s include the opening cysteine and the closing phenylalanine or tryptophan. The order of the fields is J gene, D gene, clone size, V gene, CDR3 length, CDR3 DNA, CDR3 protein. A D gene is named only where the DNA matches it firmly. Not all rows give a size; the values are once, few, many and, for expanded clones, a class.

j_call: TRBJ2-1; d_call: TRBD2; clone_size: .; v_call: TRBV6-6; cdr3_length: 15; cdr3_nt: TGTGCCAGCAGTTACAGGCTAGCGGGAGACAATGAGCAGTTCTTC; cdr3_aa: CASSYRLAGDNEQFF
j_call: TRBJ2-1; d_call: .; clone_size: .; v_call: TRBV5-1; cdr3_length: 12; cdr3_nt: TGCGCCAGCAGCTTGTGGGACAATGAGCAGTTCTTC; cdr3_aa: CASSLWDNEQFF
j_call: TRBJ2-2; d_call: TRBD2; clone_size: .; v_call: TRBV6-5; cdr3_length: 16; cdr3_nt: TGTGCCAGCAGTTACTTAGCGGGAGGGCCTACCGGGGAGCTGTTTTTT; cdr3_aa: CASSYLAGGPTGELFF
j_call: TRBJ2-1; d_call: TRBD2; clone_size: .; v_call: TRBV3-1/TRBV3-2; cdr3_length: 16; cdr3_nt: TGTGCCAGCAGCCAAACGGGCGGGAGTTGGTACAATGAGCAGTTCTTC; cdr3_aa: CASSQTGGSWYNEQFF
j_call: TRBJ1-3; d_call: .; clone_size: .; v_call: TRBV3-1/TRBV3-2; cdr3_length: 15; cdr3_nt: TGTGCCAGCAGCCAAGAAAGGGTCTCTGGAAACACCATATATTTT; cdr3_aa: CASSQERVSGNTIYF
j_call: TRBJ1-3; d_call: .; clone_size: .; v_call: TRBV5-1; cdr3_length: 15; cdr3_nt: TGCGCCAGCAGCTTGGTCCCAGGGCGGGGAAACACCATATATTTT; cdr3_aa: CASSLVPGRGNTIYF
j_call: TRBJ2-1; d_call: .; clone_size: .; v_call: TRBV11-3; cdr3_length: 15; cdr3_nt: TGTGCCAGCAGCCCTAGGACAGTACCTTACAATGAGCAGTTCTTC; cdr3_aa: CASSPRTVPYNEQFF
j_call: TRBJ2-2; d_call: .; clone_size: .; v_call: TRBV11-2; cdr3_length: 15; cdr3_nt: TGTGCCAGCAGCTTGCTGAGACGAGGGGACGGGGAGCTGTTTTTT; cdr3_aa: CASSLLRRGDGELFF
j_call: TRBJ2-3; d_call: .; clone_size: .; v_call: TRBV15; cdr3_length: 17; cdr3_nt: TGTGCCACCAGCAGGGGGGTAGTAGCGAAGGGCACAGATACGCAGTATTTT; cdr3_aa: CATSRGVVAKGTDTQYF
j_call: TRBJ1-5; d_call: TRBD1; clone_size: .; v_call: TRBV30; cdr3_length: 14; cdr3_nt: TGTGCCTGGAGCAAGGACAGGGGGAATCAGCCCCAGCATTTT; cdr3_aa: CAWSKDRGNQPQHF
j_call: TRBJ2-1; d_call: .; clone_size: .; v_call: TRBV9; cdr3_length: 17; cdr3_nt: TGTGCCAGCAGCGGTCGTAGGGACTCGATATCCTACAATGAGCAGTTCTTC; cdr3_aa: CASSGRRDSISYNEQFF
j_call: TRBJ2-7; d_call: .; clone_size: .; v_call: TRBV5-1; cdr3_length: 14; cdr3_nt: TGCGCCAGCAGCTTGTCGTGGGAGTGGTACGAGCAGTACTTC; cdr3_aa: CASSLSWEWYEQYF
j_call: TRBJ2-7; d_call: .; clone_size: .; v_call: TRBV6-5; cdr3_length: 12; cdr3_nt: TGTGCCAGCAGTTCGGACTATTACGAGCAGTACTTC; cdr3_aa: CASSSDYYEQYF
j_call: TRBJ2-3; d_call: .; clone_size: .; v_call: TRBV27; cdr3_length: 15; cdr3_nt: TGTGCCAGCGGCAGTTTTTGGTCAAGCACAGATACGCAGTATTTT; cdr3_aa: CASGSFWSSTDTQYF
j_call: TRBJ2-5; d_call: TRBD2; clone_size: .; v_call: TRBV24-1; cdr3_length: 18; cdr3_nt: TGTGCCACCAGTGATGCCGGGACTAGCGGGGGGTACCAAGAGACCCAGTACTTC; cdr3_aa: CATSDAGTSGGYQETQYF
j_call: TRBJ1-4; d_call: .; clone_size: .; v_call: TRBV5-1; cdr3_length: 14; cdr3_nt: TGCGCCAGCAGCTTATTTCTGGGAAATGAAAAACTGTTTTTT; cdr3_aa: CASSLFLGNEKLFF
j_call: TRBJ2-5; d_call: .; clone_size: .; v_call: TRBV11-2; cdr3_length: 13; cdr3_nt: TGTGCCAGCAGCTTGGGACTGTCAGGGACCCAGTACTTC; cdr3_aa: CASSLGLSGTQYF
j_call: TRBJ2-7; d_call: .; clone_size: .; v_call: TRBV19; cdr3_length: 12; cdr3_nt: TGTGCCAGTATTCATACAGGTCCCGAGCAGTACTTC; cdr3_aa: CASIHTGPEQYF
j_call: TRBJ1-1; d_call: .; clone_size: few; v_call: TRBV7-9; cdr3_length: 12; cdr3_nt: TGTGCCAGCAGCTTCGAGGGGGCTGAAGCTTTCTTT; cdr3_aa: CASSFEGAEAFF
j_call: TRBJ1-5; d_call: .; clone_size: .; v_call: TRBV5-1; cdr3_length: 14; cdr3_nt: TGCGCCAGCAGCTTGGACGTCGGGAATCAGCCCCAGCATTTT; cdr3_aa: CASSLDVGNQPQHF
j_call: TRBJ2-4; d_call: TRBD2; clone_size: .; v_call: TRBV30; cdr3_length: 18; cdr3_nt: TGTGCCTGCCGGACTAGCGTAGGATCGGACTTAGCCAAAAACATTCAGTACTTC; cdr3_aa: CACRTSVGSDLAKNIQYF
j_call: TRBJ1-3; d_call: TRBD1; clone_size: .; v_call: TRBV7-7; cdr3_length: 16; cdr3_nt: TGTGCTAGCAGCCCTAGTCCAGGGGGATCTGGAAACACCATATATTTT; cdr3_aa: CASSPSPGGSGNTIYF
j_call: TRBJ2-2; d_call: .; clone_size: .; v_call: TRBV6-5; cdr3_length: 15; cdr3_nt: TGTGCCAGCAGACGAGACAGTCCCCTCACCGGGGAGCTGTTTTTT; cdr3_aa: CASRRDSPLTGELFF
j_call: TRBJ2-7; d_call: TRBD2; clone_size: .; v_call: TRBV7-9; cdr3_length: 15; cdr3_nt: TGTGCCAGCAGCTTAGATTGGCCCCTAGCGGGCGAGCAGTACTTC; cdr3_aa: CASSLDWPLAGEQYF
j_call: TRBJ2-7; d_call: TRBD2; clone_size: .; v_call: TRBV28; cdr3_length: 16; cdr3_nt: TGTGCCAGCAGCAAAAGTAGCGGGAGGTCCTCCTACGAGCAGTACTTC; cdr3_aa: CASSKSSGRSSYEQYF
j_call: TRBJ1-1; d_call: .; clone_size: .; v_call: TRBV18; cdr3_length: 14; cdr3_nt: TGTGCCAGCTCACTGGGTCGCGGCAATACTGAAGCTTTCTTT; cdr3_aa: CASSLGRGNTEAFF
j_call: TRBJ2-1; d_call: TRBD2; clone_size: .; v_call: TRBV24-1; cdr3_length: 14; cdr3_nt: TGTGCCACCTCCAGCGGGAGCTCCTACAATGAGCAGTTCTTC; cdr3_aa: CATSSGSSYNEQFF
j_call: TRBJ1-3; d_call: .; clone_size: many; v_call: TRBV5-6; cdr3_length: 14; cdr3_nt: TGTGCCAGCAGCTTGGGGACAGAAAGAAACACCATATATTTT; cdr3_aa: CASSLGTERNTIYF
j_call: TRBJ1-5; d_call: .; clone_size: .; v_call: TRBV24-1; cdr3_length: 13; cdr3_nt: TGTGCCACCAGTGGTGACAGTAATCAGCCCCAGCATTTT; cdr3_aa: CATSGDSNQPQHF
j_call: TRBJ1-2; d_call: .; clone_size: .; v_call: TRBV5-1; cdr3_length: 14; cdr3_nt: TGCGCCAGCAGCTTAGGGGCGCCCAAAATTGACTACACCTTC; cdr3_aa: CASSLGAPKIDYTF
j_call: TRBJ2-7; d_call: TRBD2; clone_size: .; v_call: TRBV4-1; cdr3_length: 15; cdr3_nt: TGCGCCAGCAGCCAAGATCAGCGGGAGGGTTACGAGCAGTACTTC; cdr3_aa: CASSQDQREGYEQYF
j_call: TRBJ2-5; d_call: .; clone_size: .; v_call: TRBV10-3; cdr3_length: 13; cdr3_nt: TGTGCCATTGGTACCTCGTACCAAGAGACCCAGTACTTC; cdr3_aa: CAIGTSYQETQYF
j_call: TRBJ2-7; d_call: .; clone_size: .; v_call: TRBV28; cdr3_length: 15; cdr3_nt: TGTGCCAGCAGTTTAATTCGGGGTTTAAGGGGCGAGCAGTACTTC; cdr3_aa: CASSLIRGLRGEQYF
j_call: TRBJ2-7; d_call: TRBD2; clone_size: .; v_call: TRBV6-2/TRBV6-3; cdr3_length: 14; cdr3_nt: TGTGCCAGCAGTTATCTAGCGGGAGGGTACGAGCAGTACTTC; cdr3_aa: CASSYLAGGYEQYF
j_call: TRBJ2-1; d_call: TRBD1; clone_size: .; v_call: TRBV12-3/TRBV12-4; cdr3_length: 12; cdr3_nt: TGTGCCAGCGAAGGGGGCCCCAATGAGCAGTTCTTC; cdr3_aa: CASEGGPNEQFF
j_call: TRBJ1-4; d_call: .; clone_size: .; v_call: TRBV14; cdr3_length: 14; cdr3_nt: TGTGCCAGCAGCAGTACAGGGCGGAATGAAAAACTGTTTTTT; cdr3_aa: CASSSTGRNEKLFF
j_call: TRBJ2-7; d_call: TRBD2; clone_size: .; v_call: TRBV10-3; cdr3_length: 15; cdr3_nt: TGTGCCATCAGTGAGCCAGCCCGGGGGGGATACGAGCAGTACTTC; cdr3_aa: CAISEPARGGYEQYF
j_call: TRBJ1-2; d_call: .; clone_size: .; v_call: TRBV7-2; cdr3_length: 16; cdr3_nt: TGTGCCAGCAGCGTTTCCTGGGACATAATTTCCTATGGCTACACCTTC; cdr3_aa: CASSVSWDIISYGYTF
j_call: TRBJ2-5; d_call: TRBD1; clone_size: .; v_call: TRBV10-1; cdr3_length: 15; cdr3_nt: TGCGCCAGCAGTGAGTCAGGACAGGGTTATAAGACCCAGTACTTC; cdr3_aa: CASSESGQGYKTQYF
j_call: TRBJ2-7; d_call: .; clone_size: .; v_call: TRBV7-4; cdr3_length: 18; cdr3_nt: TGTGCCAGCAGTCCATTGGGACCCAGCAGGTTCATAGACAACGAGCAGTACTTC; cdr3_aa: CASSPLGPSRFIDNEQYF
j_call: TRBJ2-6; d_call: .; clone_size: once; v_call: TRBV7-8; cdr3_length: 13; cdr3_nt: TGTGCCAGCAGACCTTCTGGGGCCAACGTCCTGACTTTC; cdr3_aa: CASRPSGANVLTF
j_call: TRBJ1-1; d_call: .; clone_size: .; v_call: TRBV12-3/TRBV12-4; cdr3_length: 13; cdr3_nt: TGTGCCAGCAGTGTGACACAGGTCACTGAAGCTTTCTTT; cdr3_aa: CASSVTQVTEAFF
j_call: TRBJ1-5; d_call: .; clone_size: .; v_call: TRBV28; cdr3_length: 14; cdr3_nt: TGTGCCAGCAGTTTATGGGAACAGGGTCAGCCCCAGCATTTT; cdr3_aa: CASSLWEQGQPQHF
j_call: TRBJ1-2; d_call: .; clone_size: .; v_call: TRBV6-1; cdr3_length: 14; cdr3_nt: TGTGCCAGCAGTGATCACGGGACATCCTATGGCTACACCTTC; cdr3_aa: CASSDHGTSYGYTF
j_call: TRBJ2-7; d_call: TRBD1; clone_size: once; v_call: TRBV5-5; cdr3_length: 15; cdr3_nt: TGTGCCAGCAGCCTTACGACAGGGGGCTCTTACGAGCAGTACTTC; cdr3_aa: CASSLTTGGSYEQYF
j_call: TRBJ1-5; d_call: .; clone_size: once; v_call: TRBV5-4; cdr3_length: 14; cdr3_nt: TGTGCCAGCAGCTCTTGGGGGGGCAATCAGCCCCAGCATTTT; cdr3_aa: CASSSWGGNQPQHF
j_call: TRBJ1-2; d_call: TRBD1; clone_size: once; v_call: TRBV29-1; cdr3_length: 15; cdr3_nt: TGCAGCGTTGGAGTGACAGGGGGGATCTCCTATGGCTACACCTTC; cdr3_aa: CSVGVTGGISYGYTF
j_call: TRBJ2-7; d_call: TRBD1; clone_size: .; v_call: TRBV5-1; cdr3_length: 15; cdr3_nt: TGCGCCAGCAGCCTTGGACAGGGGGATGCCTACGAGCAGTACTTC; cdr3_aa: CASSLGQGDAYEQYF
j_call: TRBJ2-2; d_call: .; clone_size: .; v_call: TRBV13; cdr3_length: 17; cdr3_nt: TGTGCCAGCAGCTTAAGGCGGGAACTTCGGAACACCGGGGAGCTGTTTTTT; cdr3_aa: CASSLRRELRNTGELFF
j_call: TRBJ2-1; d_call: TRBD1; clone_size: .; v_call: TRBV19; cdr3_length: 15; cdr3_nt: TGTGCCAGTAGTCCCCGGGACAGGGACTACAATGAGCAGTTCTTC; cdr3_aa: CASSPRDRDYNEQFF
j_call: TRBJ2-1; d_call: .; clone_size: .; v_call: TRBV6-5; cdr3_length: 11; cdr3_nt: TGTGCCAGCAGTTACTCGAGTGAGCAGTTCTTC; cdr3_aa: CASSYSSEQFF
j_call: TRBJ2-1; d_call: .; clone_size: .; v_call: TRBV7-2; cdr3_length: 15; cdr3_nt: TGTGCCAGCAGCTTACGGGCGGGCTATAACAATGAGCAGTTCTTC; cdr3_aa: CASSLRAGYNNEQFF
j_call: TRBJ1-4; d_call: .; clone_size: once; v_call: TRBV7-9; cdr3_length: 16; cdr3_nt: TGTGCCAGCAGCCCTACAGCGGTGGGTACTAATGAAAAACTGTTTTTT; cdr3_aa: CASSPTAVGTNEKLFF
j_call: TRBJ1-1; d_call: .; clone_size: once; v_call: TRBV10-3; cdr3_length: 14; cdr3_nt: TGTGCCATCAGTGAGTCCTTTGCGAACACTGAAGCTTTCTTT; cdr3_aa: CAISESFANTEAFF
j_call: TRBJ2-3; d_call: .; clone_size: .; v_call: TRBV9; cdr3_length: 15; cdr3_nt: TGTGCCAGCAGCGTAATTGGAACTAGTGGTGATACGCAGTATTTT; cdr3_aa: CASSVIGTSGDTQYF